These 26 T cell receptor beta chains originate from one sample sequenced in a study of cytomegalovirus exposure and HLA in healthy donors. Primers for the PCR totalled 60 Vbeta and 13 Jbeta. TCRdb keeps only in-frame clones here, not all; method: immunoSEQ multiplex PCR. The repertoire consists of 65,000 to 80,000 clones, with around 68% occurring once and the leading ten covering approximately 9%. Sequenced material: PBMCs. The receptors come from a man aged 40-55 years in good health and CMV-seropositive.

The CDR3 DNA sequence: TGTGCCAGCAGCCGGGACTGGACCTACGAGCAGTACTTC. Translation gives CASSRDWTYEQYF. The chain links TRBV27 to TRBJ2-7, with D perhaps matching TRBD2 (6 bases). In germline, CDR1 is MNHEY, CDR2 SMNVEV (reference sequence). CDR3 length equals 13 residues. Deletions cut 6 bases from V and 2 bases from J, with 11 bases between.

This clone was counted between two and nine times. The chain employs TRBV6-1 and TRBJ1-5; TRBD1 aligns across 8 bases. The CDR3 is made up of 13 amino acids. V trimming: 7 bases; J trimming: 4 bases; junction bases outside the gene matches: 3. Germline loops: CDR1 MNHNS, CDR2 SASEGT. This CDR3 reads CASTWTGNQPQHF. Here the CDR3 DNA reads TGTGCCAGCACCTGGACAGGGAATCAGCCCCAGCATTTT.

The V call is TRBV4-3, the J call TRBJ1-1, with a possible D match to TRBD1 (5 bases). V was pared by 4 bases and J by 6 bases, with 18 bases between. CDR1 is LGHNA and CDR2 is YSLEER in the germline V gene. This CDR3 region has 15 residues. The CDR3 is CASSPQAGIGAEAFF. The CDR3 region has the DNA TGCGCCAGCAGCCCGCAAGCAGGGATAGGGGCTGAAGCTTTCTTT.

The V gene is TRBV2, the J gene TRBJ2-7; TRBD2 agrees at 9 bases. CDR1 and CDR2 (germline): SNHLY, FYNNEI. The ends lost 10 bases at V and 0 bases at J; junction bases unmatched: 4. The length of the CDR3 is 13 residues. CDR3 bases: TGTGCCACTACGCGGGGGGGCTCCTACGAGCAGTACTTC. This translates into CATTRGGSYEQYF.

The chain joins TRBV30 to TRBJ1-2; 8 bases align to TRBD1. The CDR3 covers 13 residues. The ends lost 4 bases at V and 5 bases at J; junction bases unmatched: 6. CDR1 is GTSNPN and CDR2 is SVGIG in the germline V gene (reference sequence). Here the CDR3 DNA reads TGTGCCTGGAATCGACAGGGGAATTATGGCTACACCTTC. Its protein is CAWNRQGNYGYTF.

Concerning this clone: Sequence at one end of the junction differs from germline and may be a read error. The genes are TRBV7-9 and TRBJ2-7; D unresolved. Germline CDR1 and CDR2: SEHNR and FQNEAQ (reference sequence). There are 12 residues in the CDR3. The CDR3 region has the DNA TGTTCCAGCAGCTCCAACGGTCGGGAGCAGTACTTC. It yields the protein CSSSSNGREQYF.

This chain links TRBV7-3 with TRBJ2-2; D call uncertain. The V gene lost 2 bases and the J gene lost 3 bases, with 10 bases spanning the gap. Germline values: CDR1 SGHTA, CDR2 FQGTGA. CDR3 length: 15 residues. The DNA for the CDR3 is TGTGCCAGCAGCTTATACGGCGGAGACACCGGGGAGCTGTTTTTT. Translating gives CASSLYGGDTGELFF.

The CDR3 spells CASSLSGQGIHEQYF. The CDR3 DNA reads as TGTGCCAGCAGCTTATCGGGACAGGGGATTCACGAGCAGTACTTC. The genes are TRBV7-2 and TRBJ2-7; TRBD1 matches 10 bases. The CDR3 is made up of 15 amino acids. J lost 5 bases, V lost 2 bases, and 6 bases had no gene match. CDR1 is SGHTA, CDR2 FQGNSA, per germline.

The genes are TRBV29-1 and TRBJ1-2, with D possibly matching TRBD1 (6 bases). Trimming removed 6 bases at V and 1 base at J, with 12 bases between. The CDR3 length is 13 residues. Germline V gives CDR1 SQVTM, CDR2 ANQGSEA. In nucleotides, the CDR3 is TGCAGCGTGCTGACAGGCCTTAACTATGGCTACACCTTC. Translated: CSVLTGLNYGYTF.

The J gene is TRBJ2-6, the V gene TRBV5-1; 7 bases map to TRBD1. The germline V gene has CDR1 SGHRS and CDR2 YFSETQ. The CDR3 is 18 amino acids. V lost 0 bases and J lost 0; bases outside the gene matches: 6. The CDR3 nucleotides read TGCGCCAGCAGCTTGGACAGGGGCGTTAGCTCTGGGGCCAACGTCCTGACTTTC. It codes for CASSLDRGVSSGANVLTF.

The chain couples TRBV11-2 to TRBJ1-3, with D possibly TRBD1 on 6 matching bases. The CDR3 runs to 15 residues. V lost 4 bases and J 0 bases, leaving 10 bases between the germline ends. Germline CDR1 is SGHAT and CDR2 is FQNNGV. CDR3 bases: TGTGCCAGCAGCTCCGGACAGAGCTCTGGAAACACCATATATTTT. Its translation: CASSSGQSSGNTIYF.

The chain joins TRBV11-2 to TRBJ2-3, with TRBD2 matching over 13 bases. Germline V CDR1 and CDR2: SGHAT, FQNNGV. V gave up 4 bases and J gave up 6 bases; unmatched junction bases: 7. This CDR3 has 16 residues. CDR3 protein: CASSYRTSGRTDTQYF. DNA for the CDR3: TGTGCCAGCAGCTACAGGACTAGCGGGAGAACGGATACGCAGTATTTT.

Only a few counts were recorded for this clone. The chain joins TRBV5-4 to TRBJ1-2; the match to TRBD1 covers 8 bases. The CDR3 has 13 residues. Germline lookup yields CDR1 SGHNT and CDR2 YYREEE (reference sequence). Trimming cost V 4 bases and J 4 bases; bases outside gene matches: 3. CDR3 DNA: TGTGCCAGCAGCCAACAGGGGGTCTATGGCTACACCTTC. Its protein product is CASSQQGVYGYTF.

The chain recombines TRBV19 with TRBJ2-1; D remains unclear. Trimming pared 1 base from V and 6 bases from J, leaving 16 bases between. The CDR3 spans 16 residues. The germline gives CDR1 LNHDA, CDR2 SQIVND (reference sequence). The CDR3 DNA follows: TGTGCCAGTAGTATAGGTCGAGGATTCGTGGGCAATGAGCAGTTCTTC. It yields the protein CASSIGRGFVGNEQFF. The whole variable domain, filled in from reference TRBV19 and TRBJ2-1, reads DGGITQSPKYLFRKEGQNVTLSCEQNLNHDAMYWYRQDPGQGLRLIYYSQIVNDFQKGDIAEGYSVSREKKESFPLTVTSAQKNPTAFYLCASSIGRGFVGNEQFFGPGTRLTVL.

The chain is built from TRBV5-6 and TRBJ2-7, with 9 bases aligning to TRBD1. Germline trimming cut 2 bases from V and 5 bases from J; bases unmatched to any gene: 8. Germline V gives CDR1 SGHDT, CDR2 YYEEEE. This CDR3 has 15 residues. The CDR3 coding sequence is TGTGCCAGCAGCTTTTGGGACAGGGACCGGGACGAGCAGTACTTC. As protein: CASSFWDRDRDEQYF.

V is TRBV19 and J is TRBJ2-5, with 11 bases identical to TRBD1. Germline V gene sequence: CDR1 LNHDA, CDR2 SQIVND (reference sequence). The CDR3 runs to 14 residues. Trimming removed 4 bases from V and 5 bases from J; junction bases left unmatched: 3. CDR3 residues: CASSTGTGGETQYF. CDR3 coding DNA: TGTGCCAGTAGTACCGGGACAGGGGGTGAGACCCAGTACTTC.

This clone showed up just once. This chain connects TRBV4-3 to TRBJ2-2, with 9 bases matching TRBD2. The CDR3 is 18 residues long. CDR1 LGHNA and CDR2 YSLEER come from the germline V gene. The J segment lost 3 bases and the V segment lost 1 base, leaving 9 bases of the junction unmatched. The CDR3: CASSQVFSRGGYTGELFF. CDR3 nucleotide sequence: TGCGCCAGCAGCCAAGTTTTTTCGCGGGGGGGATACACCGGGGAGCTGTTTTTT.

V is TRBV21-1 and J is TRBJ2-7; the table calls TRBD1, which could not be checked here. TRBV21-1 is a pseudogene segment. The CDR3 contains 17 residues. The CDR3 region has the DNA TGTGCCAGCAGCAAGGGCGTCAGGGGGCGACGGTCCTACGAGCAGTACTTC. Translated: CASSKGVRGRRSYEQYF.

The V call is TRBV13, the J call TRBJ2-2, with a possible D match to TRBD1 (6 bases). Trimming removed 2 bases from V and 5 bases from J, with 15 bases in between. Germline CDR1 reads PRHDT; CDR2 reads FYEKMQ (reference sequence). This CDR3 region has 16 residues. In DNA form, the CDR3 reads TGTGCCAGCAGCTTACGCGGCAGGGGCGGAACCGGGGAGCTGTTTTTT. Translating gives CASSLRGRGGTGELFF.

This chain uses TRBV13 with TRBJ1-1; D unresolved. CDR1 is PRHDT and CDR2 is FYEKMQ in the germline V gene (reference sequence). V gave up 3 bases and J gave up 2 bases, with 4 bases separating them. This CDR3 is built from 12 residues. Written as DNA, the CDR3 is TGTGCCAGCAGCTTTTATAACACTGAAGCTTTCTTT. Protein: CASSFYNTEAFF.

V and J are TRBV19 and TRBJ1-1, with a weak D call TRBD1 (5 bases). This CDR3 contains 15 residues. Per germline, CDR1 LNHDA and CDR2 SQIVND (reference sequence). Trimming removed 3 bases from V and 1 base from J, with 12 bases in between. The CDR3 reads CASSIYLTGNTEAFF. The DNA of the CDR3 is TGTGCCAGTAGTATTTACCTTACAGGGAACACTGAAGCTTTCTTT.

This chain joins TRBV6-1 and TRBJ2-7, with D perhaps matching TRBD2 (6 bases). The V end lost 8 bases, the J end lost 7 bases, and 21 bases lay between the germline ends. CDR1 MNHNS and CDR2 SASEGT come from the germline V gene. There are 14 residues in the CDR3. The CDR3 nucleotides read TGTGCCAGCTCCCCACCGGAGGGCCCGGGGGAGCAGTACTTC. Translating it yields CASSPPEGPGEQYF.

CDR3 protein: CASSVDRDYYNEQFF. The CDR3 nucleotides are TGTGCCAGCAGCGTGGACAGGGATTACTACAATGAGCAGTTCTTC. The J gene is TRBJ2-1, the V gene TRBV7-2, with 8 bases aligning to TRBD1. The ends lost 5 bases at V and 3 bases at J; junction bases unmatched: 6. Germline values: CDR1 SGHTA, CDR2 FQGNSA. The CDR3 is made up of 15 amino acids.

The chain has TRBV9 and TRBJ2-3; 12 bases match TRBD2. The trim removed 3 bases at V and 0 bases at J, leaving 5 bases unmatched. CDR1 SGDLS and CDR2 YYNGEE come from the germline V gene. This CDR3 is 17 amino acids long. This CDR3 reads CASSAGTSGPSTDTQYF. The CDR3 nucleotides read TGTGCCAGCAGCGCCGGGACTAGCGGGCCAAGCACAGATACGCAGTATTTT.

The CDR3 nucleotides read TGTGCCAGCAGCGTAGTTGCGGGGGGCTCCTACAATGAGCAGTTCTTC. It specifies CASSVVAGGSYNEQFF. This chain uses TRBV9 with TRBJ2-1; 8 nucleotides agree with TRBD2. The V gene's germline CDR1 is SGDLS and CDR2 YYNGEE. This CDR3 contains 16 residues. The V gene end was trimmed by 0 bases and the J gene end by 0 bases; junction bases not matched to a gene: 2.

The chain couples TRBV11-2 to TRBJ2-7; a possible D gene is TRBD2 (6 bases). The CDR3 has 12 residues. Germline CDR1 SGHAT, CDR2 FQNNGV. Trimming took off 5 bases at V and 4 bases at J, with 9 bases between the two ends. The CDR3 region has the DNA TGTGCCAGCAGCCGCGGGGCTTACGAGCAGTACTTC. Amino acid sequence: CASSRGAYEQYF. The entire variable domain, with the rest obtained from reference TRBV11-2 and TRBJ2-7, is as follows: EAGVAQSPRYKIIEKRQSVAFWCNPISGHATLYWYQQILGQGPKLLIQFQNNGVVDDSQLPKDRFSAERLKGVDSTLKIQPAKLEDSAVYLCASSRGAYEQYFGPGTRLTVT.